The 22 T cell receptor beta chains below all came from one sample that was sequenced in a study of blood T cell repertoires in COVID-19 (dated by TCRdb to the early 2020s). Libraries were prepared through the immunoSEQ multiplex PCR assay. Here the immuneACCESS table is served through TCRdb, limited to in-frame sequences with V and J called. Missing clones are a known gap in these copies; in checked studies unresolved V genes cover under half, and the rest lacks a known reason. The sample table shows around 450,000 clones, and around 90% are seen once. The top ten hold 0.7% of the sample. Sequencing used PBMCs or T cells enriched from blood (not recorded which). These TCRs come from a woman under 30 who had recovered from COVID-19.

The V call is TRBV28, the J call TRBJ2-1; possible D gene TRBD1, 6 bases. The CDR3 is 13 amino acids. The germline V and J ends were trimmed by 8 bases and 2 bases, with 10 bases remaining between them. Germline V lookup: CDR1 MDHEN, CDR2 SYDVKM. CDR3 sequence reads: CASDGDTYNEQFF. As DNA, the CDR3 is TGTGCCAGCGATGGGGACACCTACAATGAGCAGTTCTTC.

The chain carries TRBV30 and TRBJ2-1; the D gene is possibly TRBD2 (6 bases). Germline V CDR1 and CDR2: GTSNPN, SVGIG (reference sequence). The CDR3 covers 15 residues. Trimming shortened V by 8 bases and J by 1 base, and 18 bases separated the two germline ends. Written as DNA, the CDR3 is TGTGCCCATGGTGGAGGGGAGCGATCCTACAATGAGCAGTTCTTC. This codes for CAHGGGERSYNEQFF.

This sequence joins TRBV5-6 and TRBJ2-7, with D unresolved. CDR1 is SGHDT, CDR2 YYEEEE, per germline. Deletions cut 0 bases from V and 0 bases from J, with 7 bases between. The CDR3 contains 14 residues. CDR3 sequence (DNA): TGTGCCAGCAGCTTGGCCCCAGGCTCCTACGAGCAGTACTTC. Translating gives CASSLAPGSYEQYF. The full variable domain, in which reference TRBV5-6 and TRBJ2-7 provide the parts outside the CDR3, is DAGVTQSPTHLIKTRGQQVTLRCSPKSGHDTVSWYQQALGQGPQFIFQYYEEEERQRGNFPDRFSGHQFPNYSSELNVNALLLGDSALYLCASSLAPGSYEQYFGPGTRLTVT.

About this clone: At one boundary the junction diverges from the germline segment, which might be a read error. The rearrangement uses TRBV5-1 and TRBJ1-6, with 8 bases that match TRBD1. The germline CDR1 and CDR2 sequences are SGHRS and YFSETQ. The CDR3 totals 14 residues. Here the CDR3 DNA reads TGCGCCAGCACCTTGGGACAGGCAAATTCACCCCTCCACTTT. Translating gives CASTLGQANSPLHF.

The chain joins TRBV29-1 to TRBJ1-5, with D tentatively TRBD1 (5 bases). From germline, CDR1 is SQVTM and CDR2 ANQGSEA. The CDR3 length is 14 residues. V was pared by 6 bases and J by 0 bases, with 12 bases between. CDR3 nucleotides: TGCAGCGTACCACAGGTCTATAGCAATCAGCCCCAGCATTTT. It encodes CSVPQVYSNQPQHF.

This clone was seen only once. The rearrangement joins TRBV5-8 to TRBJ1-4; D call uncertain. V gave up 4 bases and J gave up 7 bases, with 14 bases separating them. Germline loops: CDR1 SGHTS, CDR2 YDEGEE. This CDR3 is built from 14 residues. CDR3 in amino acids: CASSLRRSSEKLFF. The CDR3 nucleotides are TGTGCCAGCAGCCTCAGGAGGTCCAGTGAAAAACTGTTTTTT. Full variable domain (missing parts from reference TRBV5-8 and TRBJ1-4): EAGVTQSPTHLIKTRGQQATLRCSPISGHTSVYWYQQALGLGLQFLLWYDEGEERNRGNFPPRFSGRQFPNYSSELNVNALELEDSALYLCASSLRRSSEKLFFGSGTQLSVL.

The chain recombines TRBV9 with TRBJ2-7; 8 positions agree with TRBD1. J was trimmed by 2 bases and V by 3 bases; bases with no gene match: 7. Germline CDR1 reads SGDLS; CDR2 reads YYNGEE. The CDR3 runs 15 residues. The CDR3 sequence is CASSETGEVAYEQYF. Written as DNA, the CDR3 is TGTGCCAGCAGCGAGACAGGGGAGGTAGCCTACGAGCAGTACTTC.

Regarding this clone: The sample holds other DNA sequences that translate to the same CDR3. The chain combines TRBV5-1 with TRBJ2-5; TRBD2 might be the D (6 bases). The CDR3 covers 14 residues. Trimming removed 1 base at V and 3 bases at J, with 10 bases between. The germline V gene has CDR1 SGHRS and CDR2 YFSETQ. The CDR3 DNA sequence: TGCGCCAGCAGCTTGAGGGGCGGGGAAGAGACCCAGTACTTC. Translating gives CASSLRGGEETQYF.

The rearrangement links TRBV12-3 or TRBV12-4 to TRBJ1-2; 7 bases map to TRBD1. The CDR3 totals 13 residues. The trim removed 6 bases at V and 3 bases at J, leaving 4 bases unmatched. CDR3 DNA: TGTGCCAGCAGCCGACAGGGATACTATGGCTACACCTTC. Residues: CASSRQGYYGYTF.

The V call is TRBV28, the J call TRBJ1-1, with no clear D. CDR1 and CDR2 (germline): MDHEN, SYDVKM. Between the trimmed V and J ends, which lost 5 bases and 0 bases, there was a span of 10 bases. The CDR3 consists of 14 residues. CDR3 sequence (DNA): TGTGCCAGCAGTCCCCCCGGGGTGAACACTGAAGCTTTCTTT. Protein sequence: CASSPPGVNTEAFF.

The chain uses TRBV14 and TRBJ1-1, with D unclear. There are 14 residues in the CDR3. CDR1 and CDR2 from the germline V gene are SGHDN and FVKESK. V was pared by 1 base and J by 4 bases, with 10 bases between. The CDR3 sequence is CASSQVMGGTEAFF. The DNA for the CDR3 is TGTGCCAGCAGCCAAGTCATGGGAGGCACTGAAGCTTTCTTT.

The J gene is TRBJ2-3, the V gene TRBV4-1; D may be TRBD2 (5 bases). CDR3 size: 15 residues. V was clipped by 1 base and J by 4 bases, with 12 bases between them. Germline CDR1 is MGHRA and CDR2 is YSYEKL. The CDR3 nucleotides are TGCGCCAGCAGCCAAGTGAAAAGCGGTCCAGATACGCAGTATTTT. Protein sequence: CASSQVKSGPDTQYF.

The chain uses TRBV7-9 and TRBJ1-4, with D possibly TRBD1 on 6 matching bases. With 5 bases removed from V and 8 bases from J, the gap between germline ends came to 15 bases. CDR1 and CDR2 from the germline V gene are SEHNR and FQNEAQ (reference sequence). This CDR3 is 14 amino acids long. CDR3 nucleotides: TGTGCCAGCAGCCAACAGGGTGTGGGAGAAAAACTGTTTTTT. It is translated as CASSQQGVGEKLFF.

J is TRBJ2-4 and V is TRBV30; D is uncertain. V lost 1 base, J lost 0 bases, and 10 bases lay in between. Per the germline V gene, CDR1 is GTSNPN and CDR2 is SVGIG (reference sequence). The CDR3 loop spans 15 amino acids. The CDR3 region is CAWSENSLAKNIQYF. In nucleotides, the CDR3 is TGTGCCTGGAGTGAAAATTCTCTAGCCAAAAACATTCAGTACTTC.

The chain couples TRBV12-3 or TRBV12-4 to TRBJ2-5; D remains ambiguous. The V and J ends lost 6 bases and 3 bases respectively, with 5 bases between them. The CDR3 runs to 11 residues. CDR3 sequence reads: CASSSEETQYF. The CDR3 DNA is TGTGCCAGCAGCTCAGAAGAGACCCAGTACTTC.

The chain is built from TRBV18 and TRBJ1-5; unclear D gene. Per the germline V gene, CDR1 is KGHSH and CDR2 is LQKENI. V was shortened by 1 base and J by 5 bases, with 6 bases between the two germline ends. CDR3 length equals 13 residues. DNA of the CDR3: TGTGCCAGCTCACCACAAAGCGATCAGCCCCAGCATTTT. The encoded protein is CASSPQSDQPQHF. The variable domain in full, completed from reference TRBV18 and TRBJ1-5, reads NAGVMQNPRHLVRRRGQEARLRCSPMKGHSHVYWYRQLPEEGLKFMVYLQKENIIDESGMPKERFSAEFPKEGPSILRIQQVVRGDSAAYFCASSPQSDQPQHFGDGTRLSIL.

The DNA for the CDR3 is TGCGCCAGCAGCTTGGCCCAGACTAGCGGCGAGACCCAGTACTTC. Translation: CASSLAQTSGETQYF. The chain employs TRBV5-1 and TRBJ2-5; 9 bases are shared with TRBD2. Trimming removed 0 bases from V and 5 bases from J; junction bases left unmatched: 5. Germline V lookup: CDR1 SGHRS, CDR2 YFSETQ. There are 15 residues in the CDR3.

The chain has TRBV20-1 and TRBJ2-3, with D unresolved. CDR3 size: 11 residues. Germline assignment: CDR1 DFQATT and CDR2 SNEGSKA (reference sequence). V lost 6 bases to trimming and J lost 6 bases, with 10 bases between them. The CDR3 reads CSAERSDTQYF. In DNA, the CDR3 is TGCAGTGCAGAGAGGTCGGATACGCAGTATTTT.

This clone is a singleton in its sample. This sequence joins TRBV2 and TRBJ2-1; TRBD2 matches at 13 bases. CDR1 and CDR2 (germline): SNHLY, FYNNEI. V was pared by 5 bases and J by 14 bases, with 12 bases of the junction left unmatched. This CDR3 contains 15 residues. CDR3 bases: TGTGCCAGCAGTCCTACTCCACTAGCGGGGGGGCGTAAGTTCTTC. It yields the protein CASSPTPLAGGRKFF.

The J gene is TRBJ2-3, the V gene TRBV2; D remains unclear. The CDR3 covers 12 residues. Trimming pared 8 bases from V and 0 bases from J, leaving 6 bases between. Germline lookup yields CDR1 SNHLY and CDR2 FYNNEI. Written as DNA, the CDR3 is TGTGCCAGCCTTTTCAGCACAGATACGCAGTATTTT. Translation gives CASLFSTDTQYF. The full variable domain, with the rest looked up from reference TRBV2 and TRBJ2-3, is EPEVTQTPSHQVTQMGQEVILRCVPISNHLYFYWYRQILGQKVEFLVSFYNNEISEKSEIFDDQFSVERPDGSNFTLKIRSTKLEDSAMYFCASLFSTDTQYFGPGTRLTVL.

This chain connects TRBV12-5 to TRBJ2-5; TRBD2 matches 7 bases. CDR3 size: 16 residues. CDR1 and CDR2 (germline): LGHNT, FRNRAP. V gave up 1 base and J gave up 3 bases; unmatched junction bases: 8. The CDR3 loop is CASGLAWGEGKETQYF. The CDR3 DNA follows: TGTGCTAGTGGTTTGGCGTGGGGGGAGGGGAAAGAGACCCAGTACTTC.

This chain uses TRBV12-3 or TRBV12-4 with TRBJ1-2; D not certain. Trimming took off 5 bases at V and 8 bases at J, with 12 bases between the two ends. The CDR3 runs to 12 residues. As DNA, the CDR3 is TGTGCCAGCAGTCGTTCTCAGTGGGGCTACACCTTC. The encoded protein is CASSRSQWGYTF.